One sample yielded the 16 T cell receptor beta chains listed below, sequenced in a study of PD-1 blockade in classical Hodgkin lymphoma. Sequencing used immunoSEQ multiplex PCR; TCRdb keeps in-frame clones, though not all of them. The data contain some 22,000 clones, over 70% of them singletons. Described time point: cycle 4 day 1 (C4D1), after 5 to 7 weeks of nivolumab. Each patient relapsed following autologous stem cell transplantation, and prior brentuximab vedotin exposure differed. This specimen consisted of peripheral blood mononuclear cells (PBMCs), obtained before the fourth cycle of nivolumab. All receptors come from a human donor with classical Hodgkin lymphoma.

J is TRBJ2-7 and V is TRBV4-1, with D uncertain. Germline CDR1 MGHRA, CDR2 YSYEKL. Deletions cut 1 base from V and 2 bases from J, with 12 bases between. The CDR3 is 15 amino acids. Here the CDR3 DNA reads TGCGCCAGCAGCCAAGGGTCTCAAGGGCCCTACGAGCAGTACTTC. This encodes CASSQGSQGPYEQYF.

The chain joins TRBV6-6 to TRBJ1-5; maybe TRBD1 (6 bases). The CDR3 totals 14 residues. V was cut by 6 bases and J by 2 bases, with 11 bases left in between. Germline-derived CDR1 and CDR2 are MNHNY and SVGAGI (reference sequence). CDR3 sequence: CASSSGVGNQPQHF. The CDR3 DNA follows: TGTGCCAGCAGCTCAGGGGTTGGCAATCAGCCCCAGCATTTT.

The rearrangement links TRBV19 to TRBJ2-3; D possibly matches TRBD1 or TRBD2 (5 bases each). The CDR3 is 13 amino acids. Germline loops: CDR1 LNHDA, CDR2 SQIVND (reference sequence). Trimming removed 0 bases at V and 4 bases at J, with 5 bases between. The CDR3 here is CASSIEGADTQYF. In nucleotides, the CDR3 is TGTGCCAGTAGTATAGAGGGGGCAGATACGCAGTATTTT.

This clone has only one observation. V usage is TRBV5-1 and J usage is TRBJ2-7; possible D gene TRBD1, 6 bases. Germline CDR1 is SGHRS and CDR2 is YFSETQ. V shed 3 bases and J shed 2 bases, with 12 bases lying between them. The CDR3 is 14 residues long. CDR3 loop: CASSSPGQTYEQYF. The DNA of the CDR3 is TGCGCCAGCAGCTCCCCGGGACAAACCTACGAGCAGTACTTC. Based on the CDR3 plus reference TRBV5-1 and TRBJ2-7, the full variable domain is KAGVTQTPRYLIKTRGQQVTLSCSPISGHRSVSWYQQTPGQGLQFLFEYFSETQRNKGNFPGRFSGRQFSNSRSEMNVSTLELGDSALYLCASSSPGQTYEQYFGPGTRLTVT.

V usage is TRBV7-6 and J usage is TRBJ2-5; D is possibly TRBD1 or TRBD2 (6 bases each). Germline V CDR1 and CDR2: SGHVS, FNYEAQ. Deletions cut 5 bases from V and 4 bases from J, with 17 bases between. This CDR3 region has 15 residues. The CDR3: CASSPTGGSLETQYF. The DNA of the CDR3 is TGTGCCAGCAGCCCAACCGGGGGCTCCCTAGAGACCCAGTACTTC.

This clone has just a few counts. The chain joins TRBV10-3 to TRBJ2-2; D not resolved. This CDR3 is built from 14 residues. CDR1 ENHRY and CDR2 SYGVKD come from the germline V gene. V was trimmed by 4 bases and J by 0 bases, leaving 6 bases between them. Here the CDR3 DNA reads TGTGCCATCAGTGCTGGACCGAACACCGGGGAGCTGTTTTTT. Translated: CAISAGPNTGELFF.

The chain carries TRBV7-2 and TRBJ1-1; perhaps TRBD1 as D (5 bases). CDR1 SGHTA and CDR2 FQGNSA come from the germline V gene. The CDR3 consists of 15 residues. Trimming cost V 0 bases and J 4 bases, with 12 bases left between them. CDR3 nucleotides: TGTGCCAGCAGCTTAGCGCAGGGTCTTCCCACTGAAGCTTTCTTT. As protein: CASSLAQGLPTEAFF.

The chain carries TRBV6-1 and TRBJ1-1; D call uncertain. V was trimmed by 2 bases and J by 3 bases, leaving 10 bases between them. The CDR3 is 14 amino acids. Per the germline V gene, CDR1 is MNHNS and CDR2 is SASEGT. The CDR3 DNA follows: TGTGCCAGCAGTGAATTTAGGCGGGACACTGAAGCTTTCTTT. Residues: CASSEFRRDTEAFF.

The chain joins TRBV28 to TRBJ2-1, with 10 bases lining up with TRBD2. Germline CDR1 and CDR2: MDHEN and SYDVKM. V dropped 0 bases and J dropped 7; count of bases not matched to a gene: 3. This CDR3 contains 15 residues. CDR3 region: CASSLWSSGGNEQFF. CDR3 coding DNA: TGTGCCAGCAGTTTATGGTCTAGCGGGGGAAATGAGCAGTTCTTC.

The chain has TRBV5-6 and TRBJ1-5; TRBD1 matches 10 bases. Looked up from germline, CDR1 is SGHDT and CDR2 is YYEEEE. V trimming: 3 bases; J trimming: 5 bases; junction bases outside the gene matches: 5. The CDR3 is 15 amino acids. CDR3 in DNA: TGTGCCAGCAGCTACGGGACAGGGGCAGATCAGCCCCAGCATTTT. Protein sequence: CASSYGTGADQPQHF. Full variable domain (missing parts from reference TRBV5-6 and TRBJ1-5): DAGVTQSPTHLIKTRGQQVTLRCSPKSGHDTVSWYQQALGQGPQFIFQYYEEEERQRGNFPDRFSGHQFPNYSSELNVNALLLGDSALYLCASSYGTGADQPQHFGDGTRLSIL.

Written as DNA, the CDR3 is TGTGCCAGCTCATCCCGGGCCGGGACTACTTCTGATGAGCAGTTCTTC. Translating it yields CASSSRAGTTSDEQFF. The chain links TRBV18 to TRBJ2-1, with 7 nucleotides matching TRBD2. J was trimmed by 8 bases and V by 5 bases; bases with no gene match: 15. This CDR3 contains 16 residues. The germline CDR1 and CDR2 sequences are KGHSH and LQKENI. Based on the CDR3 plus reference TRBV18 and TRBJ2-1, the full variable domain is NAGVMQNPRHLVRRRGQEARLRCSPMKGHSHVYWYRQLPEEGLKFMVYLQKENIIDESGMPKERFSAEFPKEGPSILRIQQVVRGDSAAYFCASSSRAGTTSDEQFFGPGTRLTVL.

The CDR3 reads CSVDRLADTDTQYF. For the CDR3, the DNA is TGCAGCGTTGATCGGCTAGCGGACACAGATACGCAGTATTTT. The chain recombines TRBV29-1 with TRBJ2-3; 7 bases match TRBD2. From germline, CDR1 is SQVTM and CDR2 ANQGSEA. With 3 bases clipped from V and 2 bases from J, the junction kept 5 bases outside the gene matches. The CDR3 extends over 14 amino acids.

In nucleotides, the CDR3 is TGCGCCAGCAGGGACGGTGTGAACACTGAAGCTTTCTTT. Encoded protein: CASRDGVNTEAFF. The rearrangement joins TRBV10-1 to TRBJ1-1; D unresolved. Between the trimmed V and J ends, which lost 6 bases and 0 bases, there was a span of 8 bases. The CDR3 extends over 13 amino acids. Germline CDR1 WNHNN, CDR2 SYGVQD (reference sequence).

This clone came up a few times. CDR3 sequence (DNA): TGCGCCAGCAGCTTTTCTAGCGGGAGTGGTAATGAGCAGTTCTTC. Its protein is CASSFSSGSGNEQFF. The chain couples TRBV5-1 to TRBJ2-1; TRBD2 aligns across 10 bases. Germline lookup yields CDR1 SGHRS and CDR2 YFSETQ. This CDR3 is built from 15 residues. V was clipped by 2 bases and J by 7 bases; unmatched bases: 6.

The rearrangement joins TRBV7-8 to TRBJ2-7; D gene unclear. Trimming cost V 1 base and J 7 bases, with 8 bases left between them. There are 12 residues in the CDR3. The germline V gene has CDR1 SGHVS and CDR2 FQNEAQ. The CDR3 bases are TGTGCCAGCAGCTTAGGGTCCGGTGAGCAGTACTTC. This sequence encodes CASSLGSGEQYF.

The chain has TRBV2 and TRBJ2-5; D not certain. This CDR3 is 14 amino acids long. Trimming took 3 bases from V and 2 from J, leaving 10 bases between them. CDR1 and CDR2 from the germline V gene are SNHLY and FYNNEI. The CDR3 coding sequence is TGTGCCAGCAGTGAGTCCAGCGTACAAGAGACCCAGTACTTC. Its translation is CASSESSVQETQYF.